This is a list of T cell receptor beta chains from one sample in a study of early T cells in non-severe SARS-CoV-2 infection. TCRdb recomputed calls from the 5' RACE reads with MiXCR, one row per CDR3 protein. Altogether about 130,000 distinct CDR3 sequences are present, about 16% being singletons, with the ten largest covering 20% to 25%. Source material: whole blood. The receptors were gathered from an adult who was a healthcare worker with PCR-confirmed SARS-CoV-2 infection or an uninfected control (not recorded which). The CDR3 runs from the conserved cysteine through the conserved F or W. A D gene is named only where the DNA matches it firmly. A clone size is listed for some rows: how often the clone was seen (once, few, many), or a class if it is expanded.

size,V,D,J,CDR3,DNA
.,TRBV6-2/TRBV6-3,TRBD1,TRBJ2-1,CASSPPGQAYNEQFF,TGTGCCAGCAGTCCTCCGGGACAGGCGTACAATGAGCAGTTCTTC
.,TRBV5-1,.,TRBJ1-6,CASSPAPGANSPLHF,TGCGCCAGCAGCCCGGCCCCGGGGGCGAATTCACCCCTCCACTTT
.,TRBV12-3/TRBV12-4,.,TRBJ2-1,CASSRTTDNEQFF,TGTGCCAGCAGCCGGACGACTGACAATGAGCAGTTCTTC
.,TRBV18,TRBD1,TRBJ1-2,CASSPDRAAGGYTF,TGTGCCAGCTCACCCGACAGGGCGGCAGGAGGCTACACCTTC
.,TRBV7-3,.,TRBJ1-5,CASSIDREQPQHF,TGTGCCAGCAGCATCGACCGTGAACAGCCCCAGCATTTT
many,TRBV12-5,TRBD2,TRBJ2-5,CASGASGGGETQYF,TGTGCTAGTGGAGCTAGCGGGGGCGGAGAGACCCAGTACTTC
few,TRBV3-1,TRBD1,TRBJ1-5,CASSQVGPDRDRNQPQHF,TGTGCCAGCAGCCAAGTTGGGCCAGACAGGGATCGGAATCAGCCCCAGCATTTT
few,TRBV7-9,.,TRBJ2-5,CASSPVGETQYF,TGTGCCAGCAGCCCCGTGGGGGAGACCCAGTACTTC
many,TRBV7-8,TRBD2,TRBJ2-3,CASSLVLSGGVDTQYF,TGTGCCAGCAGCTTAGTTCTTAGCGGGGGTGTAGATACGCAGTATTTT
.,TRBV19,.,TRBJ1-2,CANPTHYGYTF,TGTGCCAATCCTACACACTATGGCTACACCTTC
.,TRBV7-8,TRBD1,TRBJ2-7,CASSLVQGNTYEQYF,TGTGCCAGCAGCTTAGTACAGGGGAACACCTACGAGCAGTACTTC
few,TRBV12-3/TRBV12-4,.,TRBJ1-2,CASSPGTVTMSGYTF,TGTGCCAGCAGCCCCGGGACCGTCACTATGAGCGGCTACACCTTC
.,TRBV12-3/TRBV12-4,TRBD1,TRBJ2-1,CASRPPVRGTDRYNEQFF,TGTGCCAGCAGACCTCCAGTTCGAGGGACAGACCGCTACAATGAGCAGTTCTTC
.,TRBV19,.,TRBJ2-7,CASSMGDPYEQYF,TGTGCCAGTAGTATGGGGGACCCCTACGAGCAGTACTTC
.,TRBV7-8,TRBD2,TRBJ2-1,CASRPTSGKYNEQFF,TGTGCCAGCAGACCGACTAGCGGGAAATACAATGAGCAGTTCTTC
many,TRBV28,.,TRBJ1-5,CASSFAAGGSNQPQHF,TGTGCCAGCAGTTTTGCGGCAGGCGGTAGCAATCAGCCCCAGCATTTT
few,TRBV9,.,TRBJ2-2,CASSVDSGELFF,TGTGCCAGCAGCGTAGATAGCGGGGAGCTGTTTTTT
few,TRBV7-2,TRBD1,TRBJ2-3,CASSSRTGDPTQYF,TGTGCCAGCAGCTCCCGGACAGGGGATCCGACGCAGTATTTT
.,TRBV12-5,.,TRBJ2-1,CASGGWGTHNEQFF,TGTGCTAGTGGTGGGTGGGGGACCCACAATGAGCAGTTCTTC
.,TRBV2,.,TRBJ2-5,CASTFFDRETQYF,TGTGCCAGCACCTTCTTCGACAGAGAGACCCAGTACTTC
many,TRBV7-2,.,TRBJ1-1,CASSLVQGKFAEAFF,TGTGCCAGCAGCTTAGTCCAGGGAAAATTCGCTGAAGCTTTCTTT
.,TRBV12-3/TRBV12-4,.,TRBJ2-2,CASKDETYTGELFF,TGTGCCAGCAAGGACGAGACCTACACCGGGGAGCTGTTTTTT